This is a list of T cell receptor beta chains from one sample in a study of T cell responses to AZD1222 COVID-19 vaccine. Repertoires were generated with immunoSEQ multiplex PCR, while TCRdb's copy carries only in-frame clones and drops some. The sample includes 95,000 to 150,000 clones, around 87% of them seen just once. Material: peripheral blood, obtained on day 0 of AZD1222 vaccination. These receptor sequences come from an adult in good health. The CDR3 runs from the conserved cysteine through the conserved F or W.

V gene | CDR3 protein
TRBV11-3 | CASSTRTGGGDGELFF
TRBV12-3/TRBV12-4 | CASSDGPGTSPFF
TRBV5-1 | CASSLGTSGGAEETQYF
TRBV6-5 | CATAQVARGAGAFF
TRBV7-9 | CASSPPGALGINEQFF
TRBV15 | CATSSLTLSTDTQYF
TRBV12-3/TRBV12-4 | CASRINQGKLFF
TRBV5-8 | CASSWDRTYEQYF
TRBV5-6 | CASSPGQGASLGAFF
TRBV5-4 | CASSLEITGGTEQFF
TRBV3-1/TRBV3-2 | CASSQGPLNYGYTF
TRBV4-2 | CASSQDTLSGGGETQYF
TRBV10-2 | CASSESAPAEPGWGTDTQYF
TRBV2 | CASSLRMAGGKFSSTDTQYF
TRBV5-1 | CASSLAGNYGYTF
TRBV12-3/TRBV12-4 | CASSGTHNYGYTF
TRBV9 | CASSPGADNEQFF
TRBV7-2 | CASSLTGGGYGYTF
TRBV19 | CASSMSSYTGELFF
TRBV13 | CASSSTGAGTEAFF
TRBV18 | CASSPYDRAGNTIYF
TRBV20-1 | CSAFDVYGYTF
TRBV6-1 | CASSERGGGRTDTQYF
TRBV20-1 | CSAREYTGAFF
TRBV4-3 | CASSQDRSQRPGNTIYF
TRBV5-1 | CASSFQGLAAGNEQFF
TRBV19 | CASRESATNEKLFF
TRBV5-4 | CASSLGQGSNQPQHF
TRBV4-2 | CASSPRDSFPSYEQYF
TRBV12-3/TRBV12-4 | CASSLSRTGELFF
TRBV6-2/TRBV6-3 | CASSPGSLLAKETQYF
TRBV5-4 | CASSLGRESNEQFF
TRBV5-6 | CASSYRGGGGYTF
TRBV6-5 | CASTTGRGVTDEQFF
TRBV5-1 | CASSPKTNRGFYSGANVLTF
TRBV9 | CASSVGGGGAANEQFF
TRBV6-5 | CASSPDRGRFPEAFF
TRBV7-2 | CASSLPTRQPQWEQFF
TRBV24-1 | CATSDTPFLRQHNQPQHF
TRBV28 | CASKGTNYGYTF